The 22 T cell receptor beta chains listed next were all sequenced from one sample in a study of regulatory T cells in long-lasting Graves disease. The authors built TCR beta libraries using iRepertoire HTBI primers and Arm-PCR of CDR3 regions. Using its own MiXCR run on the multiplex PCR reads, TCRdb lists one record per CDR3 protein. The table records about 420,000 distinct CDR3 sequences, about 17% of them present only once. Specified time point: newly diagnosed GD, antithyroid drugs for less than 3 months. After RNA was extracted from PBMCs, the TCR library was made from it. The sample also formed part of further work on T cells in Graves' hyperthyroidism and ophthalmopathy.

Specimen: peripheral blood mononuclear cells (PBMCs), collected at new diagnosis, from a patient treated with antithyroid drugs. The receptors were sampled from a woman younger than 35 with Graves disease.

This clonotype appeared many times. CDR3 in amino acids: CASRGQVGYPSYNEQFF. CDR3 in DNA: TGTGCCAGCAGAGGACAGGTAGGATACCCCTCCTACAATGAGCAGTTCTTC. The J gene is TRBJ2-1, the V gene TRBV6-1; 7 positions agree with TRBD1. CDR1 is MNHNS, CDR2 SASEGT, per germline. V was clipped by 6 bases and J by 0 bases; unmatched bases: 11. This CDR3 has 17 residues.

Comments on this clonotype: The junction shows a germline mismatch at one end, possibly a read error. The rearrangement uses TRBV11-2 and TRBJ2-7; 13 bases line up with TRBD2. CDR1 is SGHAT, CDR2 FQNNGV, per germline. CDR3 length: 16 residues. The CDR3 loop reads CASSDPGLAGLYGQYF. CDR3 DNA sequence: TGTGCCAGCAGCGACCCGGGACTAGCGGGACTTTACGGGCAGTACTTC.

This clonotype appeared once. A much larger clone lies one base from this, so it may be a read error. CDR3 coding DNA: TGCAGTGCCCAGGGTGGACAGGGAACCGCGGAGCTGTTTTTT. Its translation: CSAQGGQGTAELFF. This chain uses TRBV20-1 with TRBJ2-2; 8 nucleotides match TRBD1. Germline V gene data show CDR1 as DFQATT and CDR2 as SNEGSKA (reference sequence). This CDR3 spans 14 amino acids.

The chain uses TRBV10-3 and TRBJ2-7; D might be TRBD1 (6 bases). CDR3 size: 14 residues. From germline, CDR1 is ENHRY and CDR2 SYGVKD. Trimming pared 3 bases from V and 5 bases from J, leaving 14 bases between. The CDR3 loop is CAISELQGGDEQYF. In DNA form, the CDR3 reads TGTGCCATCAGTGAATTACAGGGCGGCGACGAGCAGTACTTC.

This chain joins TRBV7-9 and TRBJ1-6; 12 nucleotides match TRBD1. Trimming took 11 bases from V and 5 from J; bases not matched to a gene: 10. CDR1 is SEHNR and CDR2 is FQNEAQ in the germline V gene (reference sequence). The CDR3 sequence is 16 residues long. The chain's CDR3 is CASKPGQGANNSPLHF. For the CDR3, the DNA is TGTGCCTCTAAGCCGGGACAGGGGGCAAATAATTCACCCCTCCACTTT.

This clonotype was observed many times. This chain connects TRBV15 to TRBJ1-1; a possible D gene is TRBD1 (5 bases). In germline, CDR1 is LNHNV, CDR2 YYDKDF (reference sequence). CDR3 length: 15 residues. Trimming shortened V by 6 bases and J by 6 bases, and 20 bases separated the two germline ends. CDR3 nucleotide sequence: TGTGCCACCAGTGGCCCAGAGGGGCACCCCCCTGAAGCTTTCTTT. Translating gives CATSGPEGHPPEAFF.

This chain joins TRBV28 and TRBJ1-1; a weak D match, TRBD1 (5 bases). V was cut by 7 bases and J by 7 bases, with 16 bases left in between. The CDR3 consists of 13 residues. Germline values: CDR1 MDHEN, CDR2 SYDVKM. CDR3 nucleotide sequence: TGTGCCAGCATCCCAAGGGGTGGGCATGAAGCTTTCTTT. Its translation is CASIPRGGHEAFF.

In its sample, this clonotype was seen a few times. The CDR3 loop reads CASSFLQPGANVLTF. The CDR3 DNA sequence: TGTGCCAGCAGTTTCTTGCAGCCTGGGGCCAACGTCCTGACTTTC. The genes are TRBV12-3 or TRBV12-4 and TRBJ2-6, with no clear D. CDR3 size: 15 residues. The germline V and J ends were trimmed by 3 bases and 2 bases, with 8 bases remaining between them.

The chain has TRBV18 and TRBJ2-4; the D gene is possibly TRBD2 (5 bases). Trimming took off 2 bases at V and 0 bases at J, with 17 bases between the two ends. Germline V gives CDR1 KGHSH, CDR2 LQKENI. The CDR3 has 18 residues. The CDR3 bases are TGTGCCAGCTCACCATTGTCGGAGGCTTCCTTAGCCAAAAACATTCAGTACTTC. This translates into CASSPLSEASLAKNIQYF.

Comments on this clonotype: This sequence may be a read error, since a much larger clone differs from it by one base. The rearrangement joins TRBV28 to TRBJ2-7; 7 nucleotides align to TRBD2. The CDR3 is 15 amino acids. Germline CDR1 MDHEN, CDR2 SYDVKM. CDR3 amino acids: CTSSSTAGRVREQYF. The DNA of the CDR3 is TGTACCAGCAGTTCTACAGCGGGAAGGGTACGGGAGCAGTACTTC.

This clonotype was counted only a few times. The genes are TRBV6-2 or TRBV6-3 and TRBJ2-3; the match to TRBD2 covers 11 bases. The CDR3 sequence is 15 residues long. V shed 10 bases, J shed 0 bases, and the junction held 6 bases outside the gene matches. The germline CDR1 and CDR2 sequences are MNHEY and SVGEGT. CDR3 residues: CATGTSGGSTDTQYF. As DNA, the CDR3 is TGTGCCACCGGGACTAGCGGAGGTAGCACAGATACGCAGTATTTT.

This clonotype has ten or more counts. The rearrangement uses TRBV30 and TRBJ2-3; 8 bases agree with TRBD2. The length of the CDR3 is 13 residues. The germline V gene has CDR1 GTSNPN and CDR2 SVGIG (reference sequence). V lost 3 bases and J lost 2; bases outside the gene matches: 1. The CDR3 reads CAWSGRATDTQYF. CDR3 DNA sequence: TGTGCCTGGAGCGGGAGGGCCACAGATACGCAGTATTTT. Combining the CDR3 with reference TRBV30 and TRBJ2-3 gives the whole variable domain SQTIHQWPATLVQPVGSPLSLECTVEGTSNPNLYWYRQAAGRGLQLLFYSVGIGQISSEVPQNLSASRPQDRQFILSSKKLLLSDSGFYLCAWSGRATDTQYFGPGTRLTVL.

This clonotype was detected ten times or more. The chain is built from TRBV7-2 and TRBJ2-1; 9 positions match TRBD1. Looked up from germline, CDR1 is SGHTA and CDR2 is FQGNSA. With 7 bases clipped from V and 8 bases from J, the junction kept 9 bases outside the gene matches. CDR3 length: 14 amino acids. The CDR3 DNA sequence: TGTGCCAGCACATGGACAGGGGTCGTCTATGAGCAGTTCTTC. Amino acid sequence: CASTWTGVVYEQFF.

Remarks on this clonotype: This may come from a read error, since a much larger clone is one base off. This chain joins TRBV7-2 and TRBJ1-2; 7 nucleotides match TRBD1. After removal of 8 bases from V and 3 bases from J, the junction contained 18 bases not matched to a gene. Germline CDR1 reads SGHTA; CDR2 reads FQGNSA. This CDR3 is 17 amino acids long. The CDR3 protein is CASDTTGSGPVHYGYTF. The CDR3 DNA reads TGTGCCAGCGACACGACAGGGAGTGGGCCAGTTCACTATGGCTACACCTTC. Looking up the rest from reference TRBV7-2 and TRBJ1-2 gives the full variable domain: GAGVSQSPSNKVTEKGKDVELRCDPISGHTALYWYRQSLGQGLEFLIYFQGNSAPDKSGLPSDRFSAERTGGSVSTLTIQRTQQEDSAVYLCASDTTGSGPVHYGYTFGSGTRLTVV.

This clonotype was detected only a few times. The J gene is TRBJ1-4, the V gene TRBV5-5; no clear D. The CDR3 has 15 amino acids. Deletions cut 1 base from V and 4 bases from J, with 11 bases between. Germline CDR1 and CDR2: SGHKS and YYEKEE (reference sequence). The CDR3 DNA reads TGTGCCAGCAGCTTGAGGGAGGGCGTTAATGAAAAACTGTTTTTT. This translates into CASSLREGVNEKLFF.

At least ten counts were recorded for this clonotype. The chain recombines TRBV7-2 with TRBJ2-4; a weak D match, TRBD2 (5 bases). Per germline, CDR1 SGHTA and CDR2 FQGNSA. The CDR3 runs to 15 residues. V was pared by 2 bases and J by 6 bases, with 14 bases between. CDR3 loop: CASSLSRESGNIQYF. CDR3 in DNA: TGTGCCAGCAGCTTAAGTAGGGAGAGTGGAAACATTCAGTACTTC. The whole variable domain, filled in from reference TRBV7-2 and TRBJ2-4, reads GAGVSQSPSNKVTEKGKDVELRCDPISGHTALYWYRQSLGQGLEFLIYFQGNSAPDKSGLPSDRFSAERTGGSVSTLTIQRTQQEDSAVYLCASSLSRESGNIQYFGAGTRLSVL.

Concerning this clonotype itself: A much more abundant neighbour one base away suggests this may be a read error. The final CDR3 position lacks the conserved phenylalanine or tryptophan, pointing to a likely read error. The chain carries TRBV28 and TRBJ2-4, with 9 bases lining up with TRBD1. The V gene end was trimmed by 5 bases and the J gene end by 3 bases; junction bases not matched to a gene: 5. CDR3 length: 15 amino acids. Germline V gene data show CDR1 as MDHEN and CDR2 as SYDVKM. The DNA for the CDR3 is TGTGCCAGCAGTGGGGACAGGGACGGCAAAAACATTCAGTACCTC. Translating it yields CASSGDRDGKNIQYL.

The sample holds many counts of this clonotype. The chain joins TRBV6-2 or TRBV6-3 to TRBJ1-2, with no clear D. The CDR3 spans 13 residues. Germline-derived CDR1 and CDR2 are MNHEY and SVGEGT. The V and J ends lost 2 bases and 3 bases respectively, with 7 bases between them. CDR3: CASSYGSDYGYTF. Written as DNA, the CDR3 is TGTGCCAGCAGTTACGGTTCAGACTATGGCTACACCTTC.

This clonotype was recorded a few times. This rearrangement joins TRBV5-1 to TRBJ2-3; 10 nucleotides match TRBD1. Germline CDR1 and CDR2: SGHRS and YFSETQ. The V and J ends lost 3 bases and 3 bases, in that order; junction bases with no gene match: 4. This CDR3 contains 15 residues. As DNA, the CDR3 is TGCGCCAGCAGCTCTGGGACAGGGGTAACAGATACGCAGTATTTT. The encoded protein is CASSSGTGVTDTQYF. Full variable domain (remainder filled in from reference TRBV5-1 and TRBJ2-3): KAGVTQTPRYLIKTRGQQVTLSCSPISGHRSVSWYQQTPGQGLQFLFEYFSETQRNKGNFPGRFSGRQFSNSRSEMNVSTLELGDSALYLCASSSGTGVTDTQYFGPGTRLTVL.

This clonotype occurred many times. V usage is TRBV28 and J usage is TRBJ2-4; D is unclear. Trimming left V 4 bases short and J 14 bases short, with 15 bases between. Per germline, CDR1 MDHEN and CDR2 SYDVKM. This CDR3 is built from 12 residues. CDR3: CASSSNLDQEYF. The CDR3 nucleotides are TGTGCCAGCAGTTCAAACCTGGACCAAGAGTACTTC.

J is TRBJ2-7 and V is TRBV7-2, with TRBD2 matching over 12 bases. The CDR3 totals 17 residues. Germline V lookup: CDR1 SGHTA, CDR2 FQGNSA. With 0 bases clipped from V and 6 bases from J, the junction kept 9 bases outside the gene matches. CDR3 coding DNA: TGTGCCAGCAGCTTAGCGCGGCTAGCGGGAGGGCCCTTCGAGCAGTACTTC. Amino acid sequence: CASSLARLAGGPFEQYF.

This clonotype showed up just a few times. The chain is built from TRBV20-1 and TRBJ1-5; 9 bases line up with TRBD1. After removal of 3 bases from V and 5 bases from J, the junction contained 5 bases not matched to a gene. Germline values: CDR1 DFQATT, CDR2 SNEGSKA (reference sequence). The CDR3 consists of 14 residues. CDR3 nucleotides: TGCAGTGCTAGGAAGACAGGGGGGGATCAGCCCCAGCATTTT. It specifies CSARKTGGDQPQHF.